In this sample, the clone carrying this T cell receptor beta chain turned up a few times. Its target is unknown. Every isolated RNA sample was fully reverse transcribed, so sequencing captured expressed TCRB transcripts. The method was immunoSEQ multiplex PCR; TCRdb's version includes in-frame clones alone and lacks a portion of them. In the table there are approximately 170,000 clones, less than 9.5% of which are singletons. The data stem from a study of beta chain features in type 1 diabetes. Study findings and constraints: For patients, the naive, central memory and Treg TCRB repertoires appeared more alike than for healthy donors. Shorter TCRB CDR3s, moderately but significantly so, were found in Type 1 diabetes patients in all four CD4+ subsets. VDJ junctions in type 1 diabetes patients carried more deletions and fewer insertions.

Germline V gene lookup returns CDR1 SGDLS and CDR2 YYNGEE. This CDR3 region has 14 residues. V was shortened by 0 bases and J by 3 bases, with 7 bases between the two germline ends. Only one heparinised blood draw was taken per donor, and its volume averaged about 120 mL. Over 95% purity was reached by all sorted populations. The chain recombines TRBV9 with TRBJ1-5; D uncertain. The source material was central memory CD4+ T cells from blood. This clonotype was sampled from a woman between 35 and 50 years old with type 1 diabetes. CDR3 nucleotide sequence: TGTGCCAGCAGCGTAGGAGAGCCCAATCAGCCCCAGCATTTT. Translating gives CASSVGEPNQPQHF.